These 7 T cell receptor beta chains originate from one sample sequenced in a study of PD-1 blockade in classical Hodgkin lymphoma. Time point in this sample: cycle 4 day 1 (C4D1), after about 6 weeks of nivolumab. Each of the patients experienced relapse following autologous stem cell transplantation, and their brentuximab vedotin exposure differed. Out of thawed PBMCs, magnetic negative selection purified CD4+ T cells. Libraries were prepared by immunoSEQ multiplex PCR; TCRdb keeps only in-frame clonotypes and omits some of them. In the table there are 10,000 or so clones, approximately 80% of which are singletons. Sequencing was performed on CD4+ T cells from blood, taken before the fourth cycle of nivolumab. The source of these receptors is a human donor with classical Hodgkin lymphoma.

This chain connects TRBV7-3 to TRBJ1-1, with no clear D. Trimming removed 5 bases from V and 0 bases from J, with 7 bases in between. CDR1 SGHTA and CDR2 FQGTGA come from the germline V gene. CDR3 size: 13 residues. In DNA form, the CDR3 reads TGTGCCAGCAGCCAACAGTTGAACACTGAAGCTTTCTTT. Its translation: CASSQQLNTEAFF.

The CDR3 DNA is TGTGCCACCAGCAGGCCTACATTGCGGGACTACGAGCAGTACTTC. As protein: CATSRPTLRDYEQYF. V gene TRBV15 combines with J gene TRBJ2-7, with a weak D call TRBD2 (6 bases). Germline V lookup: CDR1 LNHNV, CDR2 YYDKDF (reference sequence). V shed 3 bases and J shed 3 bases, with 15 bases lying between them. The length of the CDR3 is 15 residues.

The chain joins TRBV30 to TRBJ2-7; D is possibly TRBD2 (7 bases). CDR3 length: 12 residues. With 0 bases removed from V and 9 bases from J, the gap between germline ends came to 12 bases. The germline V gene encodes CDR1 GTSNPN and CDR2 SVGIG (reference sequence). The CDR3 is CAWSVRGAGQYF. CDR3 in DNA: TGTGCCTGGAGTGTACGGGGGGCCGGGCAGTACTTC.

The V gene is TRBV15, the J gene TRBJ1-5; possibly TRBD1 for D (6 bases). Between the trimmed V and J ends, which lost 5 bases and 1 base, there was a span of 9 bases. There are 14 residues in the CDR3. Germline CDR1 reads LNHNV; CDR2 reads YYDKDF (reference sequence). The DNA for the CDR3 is TGTGCCACCAGCTGGGGGGCGAGCAATCAGCCCCAGCATTTT. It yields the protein CATSWGASNQPQHF.

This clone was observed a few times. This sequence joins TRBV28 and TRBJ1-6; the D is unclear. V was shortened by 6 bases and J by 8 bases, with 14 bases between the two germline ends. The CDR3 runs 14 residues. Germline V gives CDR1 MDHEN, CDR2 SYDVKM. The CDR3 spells CASSVNPRHSPLHF. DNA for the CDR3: TGTGCCAGCAGCGTTAACCCCCGGCATTCACCCCTCCACTTT.

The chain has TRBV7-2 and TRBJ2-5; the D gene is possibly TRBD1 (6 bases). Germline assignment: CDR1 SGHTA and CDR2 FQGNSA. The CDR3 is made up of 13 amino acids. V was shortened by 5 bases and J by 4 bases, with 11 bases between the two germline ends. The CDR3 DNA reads TGTGCCAGCAGCCCAGGGGTCCGAGAGACCCAGTACTTC. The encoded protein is CASSPGVRETQYF.

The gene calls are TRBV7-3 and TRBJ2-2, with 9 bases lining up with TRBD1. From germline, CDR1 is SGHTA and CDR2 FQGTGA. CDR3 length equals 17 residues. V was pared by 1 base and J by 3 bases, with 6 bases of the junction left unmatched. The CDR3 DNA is TGTGCCAGCAGCTTAAGGAGCGGACAGGGGTACACCGGGGAGCTGTTTTTT. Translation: CASSLRSGQGYTGELFF.